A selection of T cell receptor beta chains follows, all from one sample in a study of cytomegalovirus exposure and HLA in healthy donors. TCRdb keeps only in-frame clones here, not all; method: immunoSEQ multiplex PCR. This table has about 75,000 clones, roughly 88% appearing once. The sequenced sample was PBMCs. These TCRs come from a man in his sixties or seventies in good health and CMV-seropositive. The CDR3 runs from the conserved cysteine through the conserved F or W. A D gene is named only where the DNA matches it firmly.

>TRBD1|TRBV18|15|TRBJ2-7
CASSPPGQGAYEQYF
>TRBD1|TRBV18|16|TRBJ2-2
CASSLQGTENTGELFF
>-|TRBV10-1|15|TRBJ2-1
CASSNGRSSYNEQFF
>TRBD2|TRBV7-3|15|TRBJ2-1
CASSLTGLAGGQQFF
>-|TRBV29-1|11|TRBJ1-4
CSAFLNEKLFF
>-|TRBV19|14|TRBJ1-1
CASSTGRLNTEAFF
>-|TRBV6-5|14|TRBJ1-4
CASSLGPAREKLFF
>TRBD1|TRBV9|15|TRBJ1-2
CASSVEWTGVGGYTF
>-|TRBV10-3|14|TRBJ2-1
CAISGQGGSNEQFF
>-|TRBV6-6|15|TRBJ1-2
CASSYSGTGNYGYTF
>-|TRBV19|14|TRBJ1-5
CASSNRASNQPQHF
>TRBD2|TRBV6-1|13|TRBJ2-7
CASLGRALGEQYF
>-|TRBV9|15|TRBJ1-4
CASSGQPNPGEKLFF
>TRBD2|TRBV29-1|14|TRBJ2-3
CSVKGLAGPDTQYF
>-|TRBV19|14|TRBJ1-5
CASTATGVGQPQHF
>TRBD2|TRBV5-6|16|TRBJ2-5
CASSLAGSSGQETQYF
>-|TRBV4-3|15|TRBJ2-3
CASSQGGGGLDTQYF
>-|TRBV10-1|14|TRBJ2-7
CASSEGRGTYEQYF
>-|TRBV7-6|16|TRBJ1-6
CASGYRASSYNSPLHF
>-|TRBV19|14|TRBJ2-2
CASSIQGSSGELFF
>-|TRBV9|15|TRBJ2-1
CASSYTGQMYNEQFF
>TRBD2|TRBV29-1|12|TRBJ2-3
CSVAGTSATQYF
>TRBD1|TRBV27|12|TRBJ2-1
CATSRTGNEQFF
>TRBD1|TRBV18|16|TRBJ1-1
CASSTQQGAGDTEAFF
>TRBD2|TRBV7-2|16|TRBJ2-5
CASSFGLAGGFETQYF
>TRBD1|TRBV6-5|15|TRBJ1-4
CASSYSGQMNEKLFF
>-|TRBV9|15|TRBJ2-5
CASSRQVGPQETQYF
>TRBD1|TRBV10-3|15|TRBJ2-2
CAISGQGPDTGELFF
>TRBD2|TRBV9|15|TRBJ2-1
CASSGSGLSYNEQFF
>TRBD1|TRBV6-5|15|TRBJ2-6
CASSPTGYGANVLTF
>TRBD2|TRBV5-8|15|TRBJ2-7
CASSSGLASYYEQYF
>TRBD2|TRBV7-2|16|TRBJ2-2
CASSLKAGGSTGELFF
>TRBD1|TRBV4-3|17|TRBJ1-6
CASSQDLKGQGGPPLHF
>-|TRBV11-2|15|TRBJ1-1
CASSSHLTVNTEAFF
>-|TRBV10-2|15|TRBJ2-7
CASRVAAGQPMEQYF
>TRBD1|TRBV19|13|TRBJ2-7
CASQDRVLNEQYF
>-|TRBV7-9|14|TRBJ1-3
CASSNTGFGNTIYF
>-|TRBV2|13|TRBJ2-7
CASSRGFSYEQYF
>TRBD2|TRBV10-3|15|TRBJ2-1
CAISSTSREVNEQFF
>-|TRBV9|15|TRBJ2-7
CASSVAIGVPYEQYF
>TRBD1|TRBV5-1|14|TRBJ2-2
CASSEQGVDGELFF
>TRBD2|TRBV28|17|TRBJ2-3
CASSLAGLAGFTDTQYF